What follows is one T cell receptor (beta chain) and its context. The sample comes from a study of blood T cell repertoires in COVID-19. Study background: Sources were T cells, B-cell-depleted T cells, or PBMCs; the material itself was cDNA or gDNA.

The method was immunoSEQ multiplex PCR; TCRdb's version includes in-frame clones alone and lacks a portion of them. The profile shows under 40,000 clones, about 94% of them singletons. Sequencing was carried out using peripheral blood. This sequence originates from a human donor in a cohort sampled during active COVID-19.

The CDR3 region has the DNA TGCGCCAGCAGCCAAGTGGGTAGCGGGAGCTCCTACAATGAGCAGTTCTTC. This encodes CASSQVGSGSSYNEQFF. The chain employs TRBV4-1 and TRBJ2-1; 9 nucleotides match TRBD2. The V gene end was trimmed by 1 base and the J gene end by 0 bases; junction bases not matched to a gene: 4. This CDR3 region has 17 residues. Germline values: CDR1 MGHRA, CDR2 YSYEKL.